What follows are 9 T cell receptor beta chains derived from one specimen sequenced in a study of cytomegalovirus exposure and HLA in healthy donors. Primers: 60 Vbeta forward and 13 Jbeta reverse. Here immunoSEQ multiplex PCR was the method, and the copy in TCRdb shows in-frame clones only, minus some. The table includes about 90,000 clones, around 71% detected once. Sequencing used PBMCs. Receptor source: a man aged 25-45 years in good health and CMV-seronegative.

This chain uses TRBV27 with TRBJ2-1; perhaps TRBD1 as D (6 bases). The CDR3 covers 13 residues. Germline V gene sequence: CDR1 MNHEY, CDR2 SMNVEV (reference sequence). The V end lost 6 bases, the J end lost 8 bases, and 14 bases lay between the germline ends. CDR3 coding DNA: TGTGCCAGCAGAGACAGGTGGTATGATGAGCAGTTCTTC. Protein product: CASRDRWYDEQFF.

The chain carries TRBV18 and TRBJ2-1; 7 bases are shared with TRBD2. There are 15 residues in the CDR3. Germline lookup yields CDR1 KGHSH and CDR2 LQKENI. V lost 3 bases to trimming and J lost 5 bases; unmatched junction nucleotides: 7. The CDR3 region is CASSPTTSPNNEQFF. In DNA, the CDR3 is TGTGCCAGCTCACCGACGACTAGCCCAAACAATGAGCAGTTCTTC. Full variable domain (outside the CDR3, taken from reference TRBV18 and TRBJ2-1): NAGVMQNPRHLVRRRGQEARLRCSPMKGHSHVYWYRQLPEEGLKFMVYLQKENIIDESGMPKERFSAEFPKEGPSILRIQQVVRGDSAAYFCASSPTTSPNNEQFFGPGTRLTVL.

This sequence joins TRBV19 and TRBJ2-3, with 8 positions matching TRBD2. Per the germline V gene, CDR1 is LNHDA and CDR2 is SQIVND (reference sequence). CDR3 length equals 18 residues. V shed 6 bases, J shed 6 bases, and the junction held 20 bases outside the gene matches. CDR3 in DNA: TGTGCCAGTAGCCCTAGGGCGGGGGGATCGACGTGGGCGGATACGCAGTATTTT. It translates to CASSPRAGGSTWADTQYF. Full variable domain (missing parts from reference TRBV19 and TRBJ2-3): DGGITQSPKYLFRKEGQNVTLSCEQNLNHDAMYWYRQDPGQGLRLIYYSQIVNDFQKGDIAEGYSVSREKKESFPLTVTSAQKNPTAFYLCASSPRAGGSTWADTQYFGPGTRLTVL.

This chain's CDR3 is CASSRQGADNEQFF. For the CDR3, the DNA is TGTGCCAGCAGTAGACAGGGAGCGGACAATGAGCAGTTCTTC. The rearrangement links TRBV28 to TRBJ2-1, with 7 bases aligning to TRBD1. V dropped 5 bases and J dropped 5; count of bases not matched to a gene: 6. The CDR3 runs 14 residues. Germline CDR1 and CDR2: MDHEN and SYDVKM.

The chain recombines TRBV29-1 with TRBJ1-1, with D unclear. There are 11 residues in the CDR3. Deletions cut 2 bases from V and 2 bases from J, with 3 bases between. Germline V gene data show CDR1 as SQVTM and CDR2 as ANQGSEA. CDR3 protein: CSVELNTEAFF. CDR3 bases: TGCAGCGTTGAACTAAACACTGAAGCTTTCTTT.

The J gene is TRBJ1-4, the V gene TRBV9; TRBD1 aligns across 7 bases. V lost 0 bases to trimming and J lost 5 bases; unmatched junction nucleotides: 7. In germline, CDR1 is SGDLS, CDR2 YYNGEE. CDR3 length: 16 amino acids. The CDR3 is CASSVAPQGKNEKLFF. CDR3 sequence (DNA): TGTGCCAGCAGCGTAGCTCCACAGGGGAAAAATGAAAAACTGTTTTTT. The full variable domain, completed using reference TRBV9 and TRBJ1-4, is DSGVTQTPKHLITATGQRVTLRCSPRSGDLSVYWYQQSLDQGLQFLIQYYNGEERAKGNILERFSAQQFPDLHSELNLSSLELGDSALYFCASSVAPQGKNEKLFFGSGTQLSVL.

The DNA for the CDR3 is TGTGCCAGCAGCTTAGCATCTAACAGGCTGAACACTGAAGCTTTCTTT. Its translation: CASSLASNRLNTEAFF. J is TRBJ1-1 and V is TRBV13, with D possibly TRBD1 on 5 matching bases. Germline CDR1 and CDR2: PRHDT and FYEKMQ (reference sequence). The ends were cut back, 1 base at V and 0 bases at J, with 12 bases in the middle. This CDR3 spans 16 amino acids.

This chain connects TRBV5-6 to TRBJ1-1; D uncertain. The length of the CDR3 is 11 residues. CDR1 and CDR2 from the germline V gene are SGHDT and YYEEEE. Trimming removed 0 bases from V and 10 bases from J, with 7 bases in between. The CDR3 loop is CASSLGPRAFF. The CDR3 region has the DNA TGTGCCAGCAGCTTGGGTCCTCGAGCTTTCTTT.

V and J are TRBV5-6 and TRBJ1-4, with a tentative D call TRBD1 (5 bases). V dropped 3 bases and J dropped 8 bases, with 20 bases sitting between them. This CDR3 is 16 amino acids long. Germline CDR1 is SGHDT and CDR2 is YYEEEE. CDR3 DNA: TGTGCCAGCAGCTCCTACGGGAGGAGGGACCGGGAAAAACTGTTTTTT. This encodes CASSSYGRRDREKLFF.